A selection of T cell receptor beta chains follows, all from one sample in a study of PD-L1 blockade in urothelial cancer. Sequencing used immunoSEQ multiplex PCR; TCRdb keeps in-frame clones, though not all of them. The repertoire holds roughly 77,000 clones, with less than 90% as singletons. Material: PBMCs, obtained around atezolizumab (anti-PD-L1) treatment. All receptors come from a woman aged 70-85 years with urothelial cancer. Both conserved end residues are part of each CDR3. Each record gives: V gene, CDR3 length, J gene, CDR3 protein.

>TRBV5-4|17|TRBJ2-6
CASSLDKRSSGANVLTF
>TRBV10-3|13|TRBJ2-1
CAITGGGGNEQFF
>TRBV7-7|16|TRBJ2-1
CASSLTSSGGFGEQFF
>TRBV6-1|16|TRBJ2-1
CASSEEAGGYYNEQFF
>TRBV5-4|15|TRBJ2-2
CASSPQRQGHGELFF
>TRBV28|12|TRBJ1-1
CAIQDMNTEAFF
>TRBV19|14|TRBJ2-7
CASSPGTGANEQYF
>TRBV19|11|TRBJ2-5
CASSTAETQYF
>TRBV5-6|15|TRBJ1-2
CASSLLTGFYYGYTF
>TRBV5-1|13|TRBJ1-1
CASRGQTNTEAFF
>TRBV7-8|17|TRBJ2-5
CASSLAILAGVGETQYF
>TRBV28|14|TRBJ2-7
CASSLSWQTYEQYF
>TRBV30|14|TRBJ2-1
CAFSGDSSYNEQFF
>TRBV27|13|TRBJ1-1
CASSRSGDTEAFF
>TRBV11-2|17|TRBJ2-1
CASSLRGIESSYNEQFF
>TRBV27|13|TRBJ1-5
CASGQGANQPQHF
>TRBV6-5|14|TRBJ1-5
CASRGGRVNQPQHF
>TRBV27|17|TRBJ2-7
CASSLRSDRIGTYEQYF
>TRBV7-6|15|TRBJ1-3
CASSLTGVPGNTIYF
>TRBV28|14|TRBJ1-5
CASSPVSSNQPQHF
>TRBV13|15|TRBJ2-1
CASSLGAGGPDEQFF
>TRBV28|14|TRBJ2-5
CASSRQGMQETQYF
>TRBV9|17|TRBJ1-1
CASSELQGIPLGTEAFF
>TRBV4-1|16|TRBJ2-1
CASSQGLAEAYNEQFF
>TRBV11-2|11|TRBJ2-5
CASSPQETQYF
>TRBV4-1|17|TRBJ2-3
CASSQDGYGSTTDTQYF
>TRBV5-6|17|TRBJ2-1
CASSDEYSGRRDNEQFF
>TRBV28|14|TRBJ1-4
CASGLGATNEKLFF
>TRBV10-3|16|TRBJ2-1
CAIGVRAGGSYNEQFF
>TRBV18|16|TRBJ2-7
CASSPAVGSGGSEQYF
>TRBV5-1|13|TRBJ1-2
CASSTGQGSGYTF
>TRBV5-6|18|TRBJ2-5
CASSRPGHTLGGEETQYF
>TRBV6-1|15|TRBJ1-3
CASSIGTGAGNTIYF
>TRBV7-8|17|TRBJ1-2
CASSLEGQGSLGYGYTF
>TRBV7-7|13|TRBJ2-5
CASSLTLWETQYF
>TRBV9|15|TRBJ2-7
CASSVAGREGSEQYF
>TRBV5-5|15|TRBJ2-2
CASSPTSRKTGELFF
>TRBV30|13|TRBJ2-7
CAWSQGGIDEQYF
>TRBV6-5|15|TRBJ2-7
CASSYGGMGAYEQYF
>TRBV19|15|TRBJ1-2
CASSNHYRENYGYTF
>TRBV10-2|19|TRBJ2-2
CASSHRGGTGDRGTGELFF
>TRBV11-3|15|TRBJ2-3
CASSPGGGHLDTQYF
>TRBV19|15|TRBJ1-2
CASSTEGQANYGYTF
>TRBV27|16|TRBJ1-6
CASSLSGGRGNSPLHF
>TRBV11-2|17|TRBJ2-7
CASSFDRTSGASYEQYF
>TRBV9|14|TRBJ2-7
CASSVTGSSYEQYF
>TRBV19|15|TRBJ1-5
CASSTKGQGGQPQHF
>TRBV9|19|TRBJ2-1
CASSDHRDRGPTFYNEQFF
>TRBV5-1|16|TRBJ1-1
CASQQSTGGAYTEAFF
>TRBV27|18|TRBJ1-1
CASSPYLDTFFMNTEAFF
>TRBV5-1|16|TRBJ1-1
CASSQGTRVGGTEAFF
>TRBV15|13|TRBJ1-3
CATSRGRGNTIYF
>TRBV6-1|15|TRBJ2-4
CASSEVWGLKNIQYF
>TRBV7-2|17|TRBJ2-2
CASSANRVGAGTGELFF
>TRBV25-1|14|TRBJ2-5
CASSRDRVQETQYF
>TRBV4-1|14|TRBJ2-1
CASSQEGLAGEQFF
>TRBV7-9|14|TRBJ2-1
CASSWGTVYNEQFF